A single sample is the source of the 4 T cell receptor beta chains below, sequenced in a study of regulatory T cells in long-lasting Graves disease. Time point here: newly diagnosed GD, antithyroid drugs for less than 3 months. There was RNA extracted from PBMCs, and the TCR library was made from it. With iRepertoire HTBI primers and Arm-PCR of CDR3 regions, TCR beta libraries were built. TCRdb re-called the multiplex PCR reads through MiXCR, storing one row per CDR3 protein. This sample yields around 360,000 distinct CDR3 sequences, of which around 16% are seen a single time; roughly 21% belongs to the top ten. Separately, the same data were catalogued under a study of T cells in Graves' hyperthyroidism and ophthalmopathy.

The sample was peripheral blood mononuclear cells (PBMCs), taken at new diagnosis, from a patient treated with antithyroid drugs. These receptors were obtained from a woman under 30 with Graves disease.

Only a few counts were recorded for this clonotype. The genes are TRBV9 and TRBJ2-7, with no clear D. This CDR3 has 14 residues. V lost 4 bases to trimming and J lost 2 bases, with 13 bases between them. Germline V CDR1 and CDR2: SGDLS, YYNGEE. Written as DNA, the CDR3 is TGTGCCAGCAGCCCGCACTCGGAAGCCTACGAGCAGTACTTC. It codes for CASSPHSEAYEQYF. Full variable domain (missing parts from reference TRBV9 and TRBJ2-7): DSGVTQTPKHLITATGQRVTLRCSPRSGDLSVYWYQQSLDQGLQFLIQYYNGEERAKGNILERFSAQQFPDLHSELNLSSLELGDSALYFCASSPHSEAYEQYFGPGTRLTVT.

In this sample, this clonotype turned up many times. The J gene is TRBJ2-5, the V gene TRBV7-8; 9 bases line up with TRBD1. V gave up 5 bases and J gave up 5 bases; unmatched junction bases: 6. CDR3 size: 14 residues. Germline loops: CDR1 SGHVS, CDR2 FQNEAQ. CDR3 amino acids: CASSPNRGLETQYF. The CDR3 DNA sequence: TGTGCCAGCAGCCCAAACAGGGGGCTGGAGACCCAGTACTTC.

As concerns this clonotype: This may be a read error, as it is one base from a much larger clone. CDR3 region: CASNLGTGSPPLHF. Written as DNA, the CDR3 is TGTGCCAGCAACCTTGGGACAGGGAGTCCACCCCTCCACTTT. The chain combines TRBV11-2 with TRBJ1-6, with 9 bases lining up with TRBD1. The ends lost 7 bases at V and 11 bases at J; junction bases unmatched: 9. The CDR3 consists of 14 residues. Looked up from germline, CDR1 is SGHAT and CDR2 is FQNNGV.

This clonotype was picked up many times. The chain recombines TRBV7-3 with TRBJ2-5, with D possibly TRBD2 on 5 matching bases. Germline assignment: CDR1 SGHTA and CDR2 FQGTGA. The CDR3 has 16 residues. Trimming stripped 1 base from V and 0 bases from J, with 12 bases between. CDR3 amino acids: CASSLIGERYQETQYF. In DNA form, the CDR3 reads TGTGCCAGCAGCTTAATCGGGGAACGGTACCAAGAGACCCAGTACTTC.